The 24 T cell receptor beta chains given below trace back to one sample, sequenced in a study of technical replicates of blood from a few donors. TCRdb's table, derived via immunoSEQ multiplex PCR, lists solely in-frame clones and lacks some. The table has around 8,000 clones, almost 90% seen once. Sequenced sample: PBMCs. The receptors originated from a human donor in good health.

The chain combines TRBV5-1 with TRBJ2-7, with a possible D match to TRBD2 (6 bases). This CDR3 comprises 14 residues. Trimming shortened V by 1 base and J by 3 bases, and 11 bases separated the two germline ends. Germline loops: CDR1 SGHRS, CDR2 YFSETQ. For the CDR3, the DNA is TGCGCCAGCAGCTTGCTGGCTAGCGTCTACGAGCAGTACTTC. Translated, it gives CASSLLASVYEQYF.

This sequence joins TRBV19 and TRBJ1-1; 7 nucleotides line up with TRBD1. The CDR3 has 16 residues. Per germline, CDR1 LNHDA and CDR2 SQIVND (reference sequence). V trimming: 2 bases; J trimming: 2 bases; junction bases outside the gene matches: 8. CDR3 loop: CASSINRGSVNTEAFF. The CDR3 DNA sequence: TGTGCCAGTAGTATAAACAGGGGATCGGTAAACACTGAAGCTTTCTTT.

CDR3 protein: CSVEEQVGDTEAFF. CDR3 coding DNA: TGCAGCGTTGAGGAACAGGTAGGGGACACTGAAGCTTTCTTT. The chain uses TRBV29-1 and TRBJ1-1; tentatively, D is TRBD1 (5 bases). Germline CDR1 reads SQVTM; CDR2 reads ANQGSEA. The CDR3 spans 14 residues. Trimming shortened V by 3 bases and J by 3 bases, and 14 bases separated the two germline ends.

The chain links TRBV7-9 to TRBJ1-4, with a possible D match to TRBD1 (6 bases). The CDR3 is made up of 13 amino acids. Germline V lookup: CDR1 SEHNR, CDR2 FQNEAQ (reference sequence). Trimming removed 5 bases at V and 8 bases at J, with 12 bases between. In nucleotides, the CDR3 is TGTGCCAGCAGCGAGGACAGCGCCGAAAAACTGTTTTTT. Translated: CASSEDSAEKLFF.

This chain uses TRBV28 with TRBJ2-7; TRBD1 aligns across 9 bases. V gave up 6 bases and J gave up 6 bases; unmatched junction bases: 9. The germline CDR1 and CDR2 sequences are MDHEN and SYDVKM. The CDR3 runs 14 residues. CDR3 bases: TGTGCCAGCAGGTCCGGGACAGGGTTCTTCGAGCAGTACTTC. Translation: CASRSGTGFFEQYF.

The chain couples TRBV6-5 to TRBJ1-4; a possible D gene is TRBD1 (5 bases). Germline V gene lookup returns CDR1 MNHEY and CDR2 SVGAGI. The V end was cut by 9 bases, the J end by 4 bases, with 15 bases between. There are 14 residues in the CDR3. The CDR3 is CASNSGGRNEKLFF. The CDR3 DNA reads TGTGCCAGTAACTCGGGGGGACGTAATGAAAAACTGTTTTTT.

This clone was observed a few times. The J gene is TRBJ1-1, the V gene TRBV7-9; D is unclear. This CDR3 spans 11 amino acids. Trimming took off 5 bases at V and 3 bases at J, with 4 bases between the two ends. Germline CDR1 SEHNR, CDR2 FQNEAQ (reference sequence). The CDR3 sequence is CASSRDTEAFF. The CDR3, as DNA: TGTGCCAGCAGCCGGGACACTGAAGCTTTCTTT.

In this sample, this clone turned up once. The chain recombines TRBV19 with TRBJ2-7; 9 positions agree with TRBD2. The germline CDR1 and CDR2 sequences are LNHDA and SQIVND (reference sequence). The CDR3 length is 16 residues. V shed 5 bases and J 3 bases; nucleotides not matched to a gene: 11. CDR3 protein: CASSPVGLAGLYEQYF. The CDR3 bases are TGTGCCAGTAGTCCAGTGGGCCTAGCGGGACTCTACGAGCAGTACTTC.

The chain joins TRBV7-9 to TRBJ2-5, with 9 bases that match TRBD1. Germline CDR1 is SEHNR and CDR2 is FQNEAQ (reference sequence). V was pared by 5 bases and J by 4 bases, with 5 bases of the junction left unmatched. This CDR3 spans 14 amino acids. The CDR3 loop is CASSLSTGGETQYF. As DNA, the CDR3 is TGTGCCAGCAGCCTATCGACAGGGGGAGAGACCCAGTACTTC.

This clone was found once. The chain has TRBV7-9 and TRBJ1-3; 7 bases agree with TRBD1. V lost 5 bases to trimming and J lost 0 bases; unmatched junction nucleotides: 7. CDR3 length: 16 amino acids. Germline V gives CDR1 SEHNR, CDR2 FQNEAQ (reference sequence). CDR3 in amino acids: CASSDSGQSSGNTIYF. Written as DNA, the CDR3 is TGTGCCAGCAGCGACTCGGGACAGAGCTCTGGAAACACCATATATTTT. Full variable domain (rest looked up from reference TRBV7-9 and TRBJ1-3): DTGVSQNPRHKITKRGQNVTFRCDPISEHNRLYWYRQTLGQGPEFLTYFQNEAQLEKSRLLSDRFSAERPKGSFSTLEIQRTEQGDSAMYLCASSDSGQSSGNTIYFGEGSWLTVV.

This clone has more than one count but fewer than ten. The V call is TRBV13, the J call TRBJ2-2, with 14 nucleotides matching TRBD2. The J segment lost 4 bases and the V segment lost 5 bases, leaving 15 bases of the junction unmatched. The CDR3 runs 20 residues. Germline V gene data show CDR1 as PRHDT and CDR2 as FYEKMQ (reference sequence). The CDR3 DNA sequence: TGTGCCAGCAGCCTAAACTCGGGACTAGCGGGAGACCCGGTCACCGGGGAGCTGTTTTTT. This sequence encodes CASSLNSGLAGDPVTGELFF. Full variable domain (outside the CDR3, taken from reference TRBV13 and TRBJ2-2): AAGVIQSPRHLIKEKRETATLKCYPIPRHDTVYWYQQGPGQDPQFLISFYEKMQSDKGSIPDRFSAQQFSDYHSELNMSSLELGDSALYFCASSLNSGLAGDPVTGELFFGEGSRLTVL.

This rearrangement joins TRBV29-1 to TRBJ1-4; 7 nucleotides line up with TRBD1. V trimming: 5 bases; J trimming: 8 bases; junction bases outside the gene matches: 8. This CDR3 region has 13 residues. Germline CDR1 reads SQVTM; CDR2 reads ANQGSEA. This CDR3 reads CSVIQGGPEKLFF. CDR3 DNA: TGCAGCGTTATTCAGGGGGGACCGGAAAAACTGTTTTTT. The full variable domain, its missing parts supplied by reference TRBV29-1 and TRBJ1-4, is SAVISQKPSRDICQRGTSLTIQCQVDSQVTMMFWYRQQPGQSLTLIATANQGSEATYESGFVIDKFPISRPNLTFSTLTVSNMSPEDSSIYLCSVIQGGPEKLFFGSGTQLSVL.

CDR3 sequence reads: CATDSARSYEQYF. Here the CDR3 DNA reads TGTGCCACCGATAGCGCGAGATCCTACGAGCAGTACTTC. The chain is built from TRBV6-1 and TRBJ2-7; the D gene is possibly TRBD2 (5 bases). V was trimmed by 10 bases and J by 1 base, leaving 14 bases between them. The CDR3 spans 13 residues. Germline CDR1 reads MNHNS; CDR2 reads SASEGT.

The chain carries TRBV28 and TRBJ2-7, with 12 bases that match TRBD2. The CDR3 contains 16 residues. The V gene's germline CDR1 is MDHEN and CDR2 SYDVKM. J gave up 5 bases and V 2 bases, and 7 bases lay outside the gene matches. CDR3 sequence reads: CASSLPSSGRAHEQYF. As DNA, the CDR3 is TGTGCCAGCAGTTTACCCTCTAGCGGGAGGGCCCACGAGCAGTACTTC.

The gene calls are TRBV5-1 and TRBJ1-1, with 8 bases matching TRBD1. Trimming cost V 4 bases and J 6 bases; bases outside gene matches: 5. The germline V gene has CDR1 SGHRS and CDR2 YFSETQ. The CDR3 runs to 13 residues. In nucleotides, the CDR3 is TGCGCCAGCAGCGGGACAGGACGCTCTGAAGCTTTCTTT. Residues: CASSGTGRSEAFF.

A few counts support this clone. CDR3 sequence reads: CASSYSAYYGYTF. CDR3 DNA sequence: TGTGCCAGCAGTTACTCGGCATACTATGGCTACACCTTC. This rearrangement joins TRBV6-5 to TRBJ1-2; no firm D call. V was trimmed by 0 bases and J by 3 bases, leaving 5 bases between them. This CDR3 comprises 13 residues. The germline V gene has CDR1 MNHEY and CDR2 SVGAGI.

J is TRBJ2-6 and V is TRBV5-1; TRBD2 might be the D (6 bases). There are 15 residues in the CDR3. V dropped 4 bases and J dropped 4 bases, with 12 bases sitting between them. Germline V gene lookup returns CDR1 SGHRS and CDR2 YFSETQ. The CDR3: CASSPSGDGANVLTF. CDR3 bases: TGCGCCAGCAGCCCGTCGGGGGACGGGGCCAACGTCCTGACTTTC.

This chain links TRBV5-1 with TRBJ2-5, with D unclear. V lost 1 base, J lost 5 bases, and 6 bases lay in between. The germline V gene encodes CDR1 SGHRS and CDR2 YFSETQ. The CDR3 contains 12 residues. CDR3 nucleotide sequence: TGCGCCAGCAGCTTGCACCGGGAGACCCAGTACTTC. Amino acids: CASSLHRETQYF. Variable domain in full (rest from reference TRBV5-1 and TRBJ2-5): KAGVTQTPRYLIKTRGQQVTLSCSPISGHRSVSWYQQTPGQGLQFLFEYFSETQRNKGNFPGRFSGRQFSNSRSEMNVSTLELGDSALYLCASSLHRETQYFGPGTRLLVL.

This chain connects TRBV4-1 to TRBJ1-5; D gene ambiguous. CDR1 and CDR2 from the germline V gene are MGHRA and YSYEKL. V was cut by 4 bases and J by 7 bases, with 11 bases left in between. The CDR3 is 13 residues long. Written as DNA, the CDR3 is TGCGCCAGCAGCCGAGAAGTAGTGCAGCCCCAGCATTTT. Its protein product is CASSREVVQPQHF.

V is TRBV6-1 and J is TRBJ2-7, with 8 bases identical to TRBD1. Germline V CDR1 and CDR2: MNHNS, SASEGT. This CDR3 region has 15 residues. Trimming took 2 bases from V and 0 from J; bases not matched to a gene: 3. The chain's CDR3 is CASSEQGASSYEQYF. In DNA form, the CDR3 reads TGTGCCAGCAGTGAACAGGGGGCTAGCTCCTACGAGCAGTACTTC.

This chain links TRBV18 with TRBJ2-7, with D hard to call. Germline assignment: CDR1 KGHSH and CDR2 LQKENI. The CDR3 has 14 residues. With 3 bases removed from V and 0 bases from J, the gap between germline ends came to 9 bases. The CDR3 DNA is TGTGCCAGCTCACCTAACCCGGTCTCCTACGAGCAGTACTTC. Its protein product is CASSPNPVSYEQYF.

V is TRBV19 and J is TRBJ2-7; 7 bases align to TRBD1. This CDR3 has 14 residues. CDR1 is LNHDA, CDR2 SQIVND, per germline (reference sequence). V was pared by 5 bases and J by 5 bases, with 9 bases of the junction left unmatched. The CDR3: CASSFRQGNNEQYF. CDR3 bases: TGTGCCAGTAGTTTCCGACAGGGAAACAACGAGCAGTACTTC.

The chain has TRBV28 and TRBJ2-7, with 7 bases identical to TRBD1. The CDR3 has 18 amino acids. Germline loops: CDR1 MDHEN, CDR2 SYDVKM. V shed 6 bases, J shed 2 bases, and the junction held 19 bases outside the gene matches. Here the CDR3 DNA reads TGTGCCAGCAGCCTTCTCTATGCCAGGGGGAAACAAACCTACGAGCAGTACTTC. Translated, it gives CASSLLYARGKQTYEQYF.

This chain uses TRBV30 with TRBJ1-5, with TRBD1 identical over 7 bases. Losses at the gene ends were 0 bases for V and 5 bases for J; bases not matched to a gene: 1. Germline loops: CDR1 GTSNPN, CDR2 SVGIG (reference sequence). The CDR3 extends over 13 amino acids. This chain's CDR3 is CAWSVTGDQPQHF. CDR3 coding DNA: TGTGCCTGGAGTGTTACAGGGGATCAGCCCCAGCATTTT.